This TCR beta chain was captured in a study of vaccination and CD4 T cells after COVID-19. Turning to the study itself: Convalescent patients gave post-COVID blood a median about 91 days post-diagnosis, range 35 to 161.

Study conclusions and caveats: Spike mono-reactivity applied to 304 of 307 vaccine-specific clones detected in convalescent patients.

Turning to this clonotype: Its cognate antigen is unknown.

Treatment meaning: roughly 11-day PBMC culture with coronavirus spike peptide pools or control peptides (ViraFEST assay). Trimming removed 4 bases from V and 5 bases from J, with 12 bases in between. In germline, CDR1 is SGHRS, CDR2 YFSETQ. This CDR3 contains 13 residues. Cultured CD4+ T cells had their DNA profiled by the Oncomine TCR Beta short-read assay. TCRdb called the PCR reads again in MiXCR, with one record for every CDR3 protein. The sample consists of tens of thousands of distinct CDR3 sequences, about 33% of them appearing once. The sequence was collected from a human donor with COVID-19. The sample comprised cultured CD4+ T cells from blood. V gene TRBV5-1 combines with J gene TRBJ1-2; D possibly corresponds to TRBD1 (6 bases). This chain's CDR3 is CASSEGTPYGYTF. The CDR3 DNA reads TGCGCCAGCAGCGAGGGGACACCGTATGGCTACACCTTC. The complete variable domain, with remaining parts taken from reference TRBV5-1 and TRBJ1-2, reads KAGVTQTPRYLIKTRGQQVTLSCSPISGHRSVSWYQQTPGQGLQFLFEYFSETQRNKGNFPGRFSGRQFSNSRSEMNVSTLELGDSALYLCASSEGTPYGYTFGSGTRLTVV.